This T cell receptor (beta chain) derives from a study of blood T cells in healthy people across ages. Study in general: Template switching captured about one barcoded beta molecule per two T cells. Study-wide points: The study found TCR beta diversity correlated strongly with naive T cell percentage.

A J-beta primer mix and a sample-barcoded 5' primer were used in a second PCR of roughly 7 to 12 cycles. TCRdb redid the calling of the 5' RACE reads with MiXCR, one entry per CDR3 protein. The table records 600,000 to 1,000,000 distinct CDR3 sequences, about three fifths of them present only once. This clonotype has a handful of counts. Its antigen is still unknown. Germline V lookup: CDR1 DFQATT, CDR2 SNEGSKA (reference sequence). The CDR3 totals 14 residues. Trimming cost V 3 bases and J 8 bases, with 19 bases left between them. Every donor provided roughly 10 milliliters of peripheral blood. Per sample, at least 5.5 micrograms of total RNA were extracted.

The rearrangement links TRBV20-1 to TRBJ1-2; the D gene is possibly TRBD1 (5 bases). The sequenced sample was blood. The receptor was isolated from a man aged 25 to 40 in good health. The CDR3: CSASSPGTPGGYTF. The CDR3 coding sequence is TGCAGTGCTAGTTCCCCAGGTACCCCAGGGGGCTACACCTTC.